This T cell receptor (beta chain) was sequenced for a study of blood T cell repertoires in COVID-19. Germline V lookup: CDR1 MNHEY, CDR2 SVGEGT. Trimming pared 0 bases from V and 0 bases from J, leaving 12 bases between. CDR3 size: 18 residues. Using immunoSEQ multiplex PCR, the repertoire was profiled, and TCRdb retains in-frame clones only, with some absent. The table has around 110,000 clones, over 75% seen once; the top ten hold 1.8%. The specimen was peripheral blood. The V gene is TRBV6-2 or TRBV6-3, the J gene TRBJ1-6, with D maybe TRBD1 (5 bases). The receptor was isolated from a human donor with active COVID-19. The donor label of this sample is uncertain. The CDR3 DNA reads as TGTGCCAGCAGTTACTCCCGAAGACAGAGCTCCTATAATTCACCCCTCCACTTT. This gives the protein CASSYSRRQSSYNSPLHF.